This entry describes one TCR beta chain. Source study methods: Amplification of reference gene primers was used by the study to estimate nucleated cell counts. Only in-frame clones appear in the TCRdb table, and some are missing; sequencing was by immunoSEQ multiplex PCR. D and trimming were read from the DNA, whereas the V and J calls and clone size are those reported in that table. Found here are fewer than 85,000 clones, 88% of them singletons; the top ten hold approximately 5.5%. Germline V gene lookup returns CDR1 MNHNY and CDR2 SVGAGI (reference sequence). The V segment lost 4 bases and the J segment 8 bases; nucleotides outside the gene matches: 15. The CDR3 runs to 16 residues. This record belongs to a study of blood T cell repertoires in COVID-19. Study-wide background: The United States, Italy and Spain provided the acute and convalescent COVID-19 samples. T cells, B-cell-depleted T cells, or PBMCs provided the cDNA or gDNA that served as material.

The specimen sequenced was peripheral blood. The rearrangement links TRBV6-6 to TRBJ1-1; 8 bases agree with TRBD1. The sequence was obtained from a human donor in a cohort sampled during active COVID-19. The CDR3 protein is CASSSGGQGVGGEAFF. The CDR3 DNA follows: TGTGCCAGCAGTTCCGGAGGACAGGGTGTGGGGGGCGAAGCTTTCTTT.